The table lists the clone carrying this T cell receptor beta chain with many counts. Antigen specificity is unknown. This sample is part of a study of T cell repertoires in cytomegalovirus infection. On the study more broadly: A matching HLA type, together with CMV infection, was signaled by public TCR beta signatures. Study findings and constraints: Totalled public TCR beta family frequency picked out people who carried CMV plus the relevant HLA. CMV-specific TCR beta clonotypes restricted by HLA-C dominated the ex vivo response.

The length of the CDR3 is 17 residues. V was pared by 4 bases and J by 0 bases, with 8 bases of the junction left unmatched. Germline CDR1 MNHNY, CDR2 SVGAGI (reference sequence). TCRdb ran MiXCR on the reads and lists one entry per CDR3 protein. The table shows about 130,000 distinct CDR3 sequences, with roughly 9% occurring only once. The sequencing input was PBMCs. V is TRBV6-6 and J is TRBJ2-1; 8 bases line up with TRBD1. The TCR comes from a human donor in good health (CMV status not recorded). Some clones in this sample may be carry-over from other donors' samples. CDR3 amino acids: CASSFPTGESSYNEQFF. The CDR3 DNA sequence: TGTGCCAGCAGTTTTCCGACAGGGGAGAGCTCCTACAATGAGCAGTTCTTC.